This TCR beta chain derives from a study of shared clonotypes between healthy human individuals. Unmatched junction bases numbered 4, after V lost 6 bases and J lost 4 bases. The CDR3 has 13 amino acids. The germline V gene has CDR1 MDHEN and CDR2 SYDVKM. Only in-frame clones appear in the TCRdb table, and some are missing; sequencing was by immunoSEQ multiplex PCR. The sample shows more than 2 million clones, roughly 95% of them seen only once. Naivety among CD8 cells was defined by CD45RO negativity and positive CCR7 selection, thereby excluding terminally differentiated effector memory CD45RA+ cells.

The chain couples TRBV28 to TRBJ1-2, with 8 nucleotides matching TRBD1. Sample: naive CD8+ T cells from PBMCs. The clonotype comes from a man aged 18-30 years in good health. Some clones in this sample may be carry-over from other donors' samples. The CDR3 bases are TGTGCCAGCAGCAGACAGGGGAGCTATGGCTACACCTTC. Translating gives CASSRQGSYGYTF.